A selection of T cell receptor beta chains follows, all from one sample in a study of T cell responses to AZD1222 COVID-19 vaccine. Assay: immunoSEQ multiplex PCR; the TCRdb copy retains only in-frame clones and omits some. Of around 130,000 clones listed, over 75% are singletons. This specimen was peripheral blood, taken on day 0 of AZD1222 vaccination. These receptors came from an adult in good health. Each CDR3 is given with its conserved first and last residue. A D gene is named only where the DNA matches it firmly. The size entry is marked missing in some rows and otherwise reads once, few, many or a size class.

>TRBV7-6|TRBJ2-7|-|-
CASSDRDGSYEQYF
TGTGCCAGCAGCGATCGGGACGGCTCCTACGAGCAGTACTTC
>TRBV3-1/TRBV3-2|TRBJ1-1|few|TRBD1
CASSQDIRDSRTEAFF
TGTGCCAGCAGCCAAGACATTCGGGACAGCCGGACTGAAGCTTTCTTT
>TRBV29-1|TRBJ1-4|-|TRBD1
CSVDTGGKLFF
TGCAGCGTGGACACAGGGGGAAAACTGTTTTTT
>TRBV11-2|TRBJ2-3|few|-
CASSLVSTDTQYF
TGTGCCAGCAGCTTAGTTAGCACAGATACGCAGTATTTT
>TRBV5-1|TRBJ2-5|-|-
CASSLSGPTQYF
TGCGCCAGCAGCTTGTCAGGGCCGACCCAGTACTTC
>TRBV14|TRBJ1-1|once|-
CASSQDLLNTEAFF
TGTGCCAGCAGCCAAGATCTCCTGAACACTGAAGCTTTCTTT
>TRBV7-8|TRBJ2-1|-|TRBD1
CASRRTGGHNEQFF
TGTGCCAGCAGGAGGACAGGGGGCCACAATGAGCAGTTCTTC
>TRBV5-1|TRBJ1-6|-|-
CASSPQDQTSSPLHF
TGCGCCAGCAGCCCCCAGGACCAAACAAGTTCACCCCTCCACTTT
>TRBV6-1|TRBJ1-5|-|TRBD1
CASISDREGSPPQHF
TGTGCCAGCATCTCGGACAGGGAAGGTAGCCCGCCCCAGCATTTT
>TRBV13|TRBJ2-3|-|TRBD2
CASAGGSGSTDTQYF
TGTGCCAGCGCCGGGGGGAGCGGGAGCACAGATACGCAGTATTTT
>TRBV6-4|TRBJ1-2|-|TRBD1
CASSDSPTGVRGYTF
TGTGCCAGCAGTGACTCGCCTACAGGGGTGCGTGGCTACACCTTC
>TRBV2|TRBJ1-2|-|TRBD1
CASRPDRGQGYTF
TGTGCCAGCAGACCGGACAGGGGGCAAGGCTACACCTTC
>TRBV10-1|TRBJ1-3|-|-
CASRSGISGNTIYF
TGCGCCAGCAGGTCTGGGATCTCTGGAAACACCATATATTTT
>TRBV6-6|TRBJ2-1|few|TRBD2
CASTGLAVGEQFF
TGTGCCAGTACGGGACTAGCAGTGGGTGAGCAGTTCTTC
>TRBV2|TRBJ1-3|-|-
CASIPLLAGRNTIYF
TGTGCCAGCATTCCATTACTGGCGGGTAGAAACACCATATATTTT
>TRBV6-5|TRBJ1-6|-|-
CASRTLTGRDSPLHF
TGTGCCAGCAGAACCCTTACAGGGCGGGATTCACCCCTCCACTTT
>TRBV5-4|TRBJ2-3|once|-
CASSRSGGTDTQYF
TGTGCCAGCAGCAGGTCAGGGGGCACAGATACGCAGTATTTT
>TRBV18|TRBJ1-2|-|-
CASSPRQVANYGYTF
TGTGCCAGCTCACCCCGACAGGTTGCTAACTATGGCTACACCTTC
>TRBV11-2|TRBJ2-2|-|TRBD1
CASSSQGANTGELFF
TGTGCCAGCAGCTCACAGGGGGCTAACACCGGGGAGCTGTTTTTT